The source of this T cell receptor beta chain is a study of cytomegalovirus exposure and HLA in healthy donors. Across the study: Among 150 million to 200 million T cells, an earlier analysis found around 100 million unique TCR beta sequences.

J gave up 1 base and V 8 bases, and 6 bases lay outside the gene matches. Germline loops: CDR1 MDHEN, CDR2 SYDVKM. The CDR3 runs to 15 residues. In the PCR, 60 Vbeta and 13 Jbeta primers were used. Method: immunoSEQ multiplex PCR; TCRdb's copy keeps in-frame clones and lacks some. Among about 59,000 clones listed, roughly 90% were seen once. The sample comprised PBMCs. The receptor was derived from a man aged 25-45 years in good health and CMV-seropositive. The V gene is TRBV28, the J gene TRBJ2-3, with TRBD2 matching 10 bases. The CDR3 DNA sequence: TGTGCCAGCGGGCTAGCGGGAGCCGGCACAGATACGCAGTATTTT. Protein: CASGLAGAGTDTQYF.